This T cell receptor (beta chain) was sequenced in a study of cytotoxic CD8 clonotypes in ibrutinib-treated CLL. Study-wide context: Mean productive templates were around 260,000; mean productive rearrangements were roughly 100,000. Study-level points and caveats: At the start, clonality exceeded age-matched healthy donors and followed circulating CD8+ T-cell counts. Public clonotypes were rare and shrank or held steady on treatment.

The CDR3 loop spans 13 amino acids. Trimming removed 6 bases from V and 3 bases from J, with 9 bases in between. Germline V gives CDR1 SNHLY, CDR2 FYNNEI. Method: immunoSEQ multiplex PCR; TCRdb's copy keeps in-frame clones and lacks some. The sample yields roughly 160,000 clones, roughly 80% seen once. In regard to this clone: Its target is unknown.

The specimen was PBMCs, collected after 12 months of ibrutinib treatment. The receptor comes from a human donor with chronic lymphocytic leukemia. The genes are TRBV2 and TRBJ1-3; tentatively, D is TRBD1 (6 bases). CDR3 in DNA: TGTGCCAGCAGCGTGGACAGTGGAAACACCATATATTTT. Protein: CASSVDSGNTIYF. The full variable domain, its missing parts supplied by reference TRBV2 and TRBJ1-3, is EPEVTQTPSHQVTQMGQEVILRCVPISNHLYFYWYRQILGQKVEFLVSFYNNEISEKSEIFDDQFSVERPDGSNFTLKIRSTKLEDSAMYFCASSVDSGNTIYFGEGSWLTVV.